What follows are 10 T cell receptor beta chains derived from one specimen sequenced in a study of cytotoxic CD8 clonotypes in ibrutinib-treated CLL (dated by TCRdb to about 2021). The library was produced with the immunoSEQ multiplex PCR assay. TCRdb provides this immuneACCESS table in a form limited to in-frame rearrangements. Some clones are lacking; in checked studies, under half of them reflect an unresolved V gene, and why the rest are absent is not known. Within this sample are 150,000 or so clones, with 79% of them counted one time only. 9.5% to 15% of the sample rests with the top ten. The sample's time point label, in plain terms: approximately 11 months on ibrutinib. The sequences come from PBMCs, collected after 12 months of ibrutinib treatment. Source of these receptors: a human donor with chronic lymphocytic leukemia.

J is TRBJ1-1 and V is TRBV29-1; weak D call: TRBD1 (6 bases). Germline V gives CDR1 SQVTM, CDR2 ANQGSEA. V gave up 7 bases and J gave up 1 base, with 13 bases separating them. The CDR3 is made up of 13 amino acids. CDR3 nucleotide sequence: TGCAGCGCATCAAACAGGGAGAACACTGAAGCTTTCTTT. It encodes CSASNRENTEAFF.

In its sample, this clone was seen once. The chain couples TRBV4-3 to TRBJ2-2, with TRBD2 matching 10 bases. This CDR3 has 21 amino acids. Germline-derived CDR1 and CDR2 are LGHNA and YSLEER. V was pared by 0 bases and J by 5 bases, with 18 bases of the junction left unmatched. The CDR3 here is CASSQDLASGRWLGNTGELFF. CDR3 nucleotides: TGCGCCAGCAGCCAAGATTTAGCTAGCGGGAGATGGTTGGGGAATACCGGGGAGCTGTTTTTT.

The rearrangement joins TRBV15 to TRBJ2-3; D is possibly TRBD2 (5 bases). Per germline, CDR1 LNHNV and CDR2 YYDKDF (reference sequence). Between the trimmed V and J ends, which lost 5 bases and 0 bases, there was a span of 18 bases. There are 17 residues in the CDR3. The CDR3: CATSRGSFIGSTDTQYF. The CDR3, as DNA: TGTGCCACCAGCCGGGGATCCTTTATCGGTAGCACAGATACGCAGTATTTT.

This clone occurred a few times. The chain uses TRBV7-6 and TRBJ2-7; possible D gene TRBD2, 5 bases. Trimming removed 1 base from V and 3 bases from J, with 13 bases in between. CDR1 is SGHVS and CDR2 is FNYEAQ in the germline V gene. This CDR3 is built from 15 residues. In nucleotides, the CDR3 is TGTGCCAGCAGCTTAGGTGGGGAGTCGGACTACGAGCAGTACTTC. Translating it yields CASSLGGESDYEQYF.

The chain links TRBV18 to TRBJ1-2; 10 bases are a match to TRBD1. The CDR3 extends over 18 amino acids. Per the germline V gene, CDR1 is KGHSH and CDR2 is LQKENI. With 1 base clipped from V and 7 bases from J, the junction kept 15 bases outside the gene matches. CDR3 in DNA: TGTGCCAGCTCACCACTGAACCGGGACAGGGGTTCCCTAGGTGGCTACACCTTC. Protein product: CASSPLNRDRGSLGGYTF.

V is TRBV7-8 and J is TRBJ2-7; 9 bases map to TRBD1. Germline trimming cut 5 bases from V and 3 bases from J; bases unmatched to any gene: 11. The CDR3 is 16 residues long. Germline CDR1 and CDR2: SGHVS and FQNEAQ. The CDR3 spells CASSPLRDRALYEQYF. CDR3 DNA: TGTGCCAGCAGCCCCCTCCGGGACAGGGCCCTCTACGAGCAGTACTTC. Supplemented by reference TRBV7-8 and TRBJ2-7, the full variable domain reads GAGVSQSPRYKVAKRGQDVALRCDPISGHVSLFWYQQALGQGPEFLTYFQNEAQLDKSGLPSDRFFAERPEGSVSTLKIQRTQQEDSAVYLCASSPLRDRALYEQYFGPGTRLTVT.

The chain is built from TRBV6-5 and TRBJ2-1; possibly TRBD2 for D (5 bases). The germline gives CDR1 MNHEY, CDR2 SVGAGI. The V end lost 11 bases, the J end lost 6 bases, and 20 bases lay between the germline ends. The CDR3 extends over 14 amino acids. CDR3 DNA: TGTGCCGGACTCGAGGGTCTTAGATGCAATGAGCAGTTCTTC. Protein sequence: CAGLEGLRCNEQFF.

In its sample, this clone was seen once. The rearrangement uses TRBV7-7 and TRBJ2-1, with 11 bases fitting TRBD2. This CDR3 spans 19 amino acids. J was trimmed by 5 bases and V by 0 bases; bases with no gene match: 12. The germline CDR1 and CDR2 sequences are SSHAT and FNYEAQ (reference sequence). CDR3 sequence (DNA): TGTGCCAGCAGCTTAGCCCCCCCCTTAGCGGGAGGGCCCGACAATGAGCAGTTCTTC. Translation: CASSLAPPLAGGPDNEQFF.

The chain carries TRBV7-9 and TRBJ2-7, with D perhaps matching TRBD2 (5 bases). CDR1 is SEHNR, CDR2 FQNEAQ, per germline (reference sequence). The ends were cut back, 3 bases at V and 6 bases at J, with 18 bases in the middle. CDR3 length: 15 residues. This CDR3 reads CASSFLSGILGEQYF. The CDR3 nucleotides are TGTGCCAGCAGCTTCCTCTCGGGAATCCTGGGCGAGCAGTACTTC. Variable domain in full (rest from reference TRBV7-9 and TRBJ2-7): DTGVSQNPRHKITKRGQNVTFRCDPISEHNRLYWYRQTLGQGPEFLTYFQNEAQLEKSRLLSDRFSAERPKGSFSTLEIQRTEQGDSAMYLCASSFLSGILGEQYFGPGTRLTVT.

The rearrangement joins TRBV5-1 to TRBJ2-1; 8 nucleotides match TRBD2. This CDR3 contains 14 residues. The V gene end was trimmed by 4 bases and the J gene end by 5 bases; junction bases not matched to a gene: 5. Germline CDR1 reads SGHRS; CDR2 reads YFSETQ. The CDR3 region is CASSPPGLDNEQFF. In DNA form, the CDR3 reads TGCGCCAGCAGCCCCCCGGGACTAGACAATGAGCAGTTCTTC.